This T cell receptor beta chain was recorded in a study of blood T cell repertoires in COVID-19. Trimming at V came to 3 bases and at J to 3 bases, leaving 4 bases not matched to a gene. The CDR3 length is 14 residues. The V gene's germline CDR1 is ENHRY and CDR2 SYGVKD. Assay used: immunoSEQ multiplex PCR; TCRdb lists only in-frame clones, some missing. This sample yields roughly 220,000 clones, of which around 80% are seen a single time; less than 7% belongs to the top ten. This clone was seen a few times. The sequence was collected from a woman in her sixties or seventies with acute or convalescent COVID-19. The chain employs TRBV10-3 and TRBJ1-1; 7 nucleotides agree with TRBD1. Sequencing was done on a sample of peripheral blood. CDR3 sequence (DNA): TGTGCCATCAGTGAAGTTCAGGGGGACACTGAAGCTTTCTTT. Translating it yields CAISEVQGDTEAFF.